A selection of T cell receptor beta chains follows, all from one sample in a study of cytomegalovirus exposure and HLA in healthy donors. Clones were read by immunoSEQ multiplex PCR, and TCRdb kept only the in-frame ones, dropping some. The sample holds fewer than 100,000 clones, approximately 71% seen once. Sequencing input: PBMCs. The receptors were gathered from a female donor in good health and CMV-seronegative. Each CDR3 is given with its conserved first and last residue. The D gene is left open where the match is weak. Expanded clones are given a class, and other clones once, few, many or no size at all.

abundance	j_gene	d_gene	v_gene	CDR3nt	CDR3aa
NA	TRBJ1-2	TRBD1	TRBV15	TGTGCCACCAGCAGAACCGGGACAGGGACACAATTAGGCTACACCTTC	CATSRTGTGTQLGYTF
NA	TRBJ2-5	NA	TRBV4-2	TGTGCCAGCAGCCAAGTTGGCGGAAAAGAGACCCAGTACTTC	CASSQVGGKETQYF
NA	TRBJ2-5	NA	TRBV21-1	TGTGCCAGCAGCAAAGCGTATGAAAAGGACAGGGGAGAAGAGACCCAGTACTTC	CASSKAYEKDRGEETQYF
NA	TRBJ1-3	NA	TRBV5-1	TGCGCCAGCAGCCTGGCAGGTCCCAGCTCTGGAAACACCATATATTTT	CASSLAGPSSGNTIYF
NA	TRBJ2-3	NA	TRBV30	TGTGCCTGGAGTGTACGGGATACGCAGTATTTT	CAWSVRDTQYF
NA	TRBJ1-1	TRBD1	TRBV28	TGTGCCAGCAGTTTACTCGGGACAGAGAACACTGAAGCTTTCTTT	CASSLLGTENTEAFF
NA	TRBJ1-1	TRBD1	TRBV5-1	TGCGCCAGCAGCGTACAGGGGTCTGGGACAACTGAAGCTTTCTTT	CASSVQGSGTTEAFF
NA	TRBJ2-3	TRBD1	TRBV28	TGTGCCAGCAGTTCTCCGGGACAGGCGTCAAAGATCACAGATACGCAGTATTTT	CASSSPGQASKITDTQYF
NA	TRBJ1-3	NA	TRBV7-2	TGTGCCAGCAGCCTCGATGGAGCGGCCGGAAACACCATATATTTT	CASSLDGAAGNTIYF
few	TRBJ2-3	TRBD2	TRBV5-4	TGTGCCAGCAGCGGGCGACTAGCGGGAGGCTCAGATACGCAGTATTTT	CASSGRLAGGSDTQYF